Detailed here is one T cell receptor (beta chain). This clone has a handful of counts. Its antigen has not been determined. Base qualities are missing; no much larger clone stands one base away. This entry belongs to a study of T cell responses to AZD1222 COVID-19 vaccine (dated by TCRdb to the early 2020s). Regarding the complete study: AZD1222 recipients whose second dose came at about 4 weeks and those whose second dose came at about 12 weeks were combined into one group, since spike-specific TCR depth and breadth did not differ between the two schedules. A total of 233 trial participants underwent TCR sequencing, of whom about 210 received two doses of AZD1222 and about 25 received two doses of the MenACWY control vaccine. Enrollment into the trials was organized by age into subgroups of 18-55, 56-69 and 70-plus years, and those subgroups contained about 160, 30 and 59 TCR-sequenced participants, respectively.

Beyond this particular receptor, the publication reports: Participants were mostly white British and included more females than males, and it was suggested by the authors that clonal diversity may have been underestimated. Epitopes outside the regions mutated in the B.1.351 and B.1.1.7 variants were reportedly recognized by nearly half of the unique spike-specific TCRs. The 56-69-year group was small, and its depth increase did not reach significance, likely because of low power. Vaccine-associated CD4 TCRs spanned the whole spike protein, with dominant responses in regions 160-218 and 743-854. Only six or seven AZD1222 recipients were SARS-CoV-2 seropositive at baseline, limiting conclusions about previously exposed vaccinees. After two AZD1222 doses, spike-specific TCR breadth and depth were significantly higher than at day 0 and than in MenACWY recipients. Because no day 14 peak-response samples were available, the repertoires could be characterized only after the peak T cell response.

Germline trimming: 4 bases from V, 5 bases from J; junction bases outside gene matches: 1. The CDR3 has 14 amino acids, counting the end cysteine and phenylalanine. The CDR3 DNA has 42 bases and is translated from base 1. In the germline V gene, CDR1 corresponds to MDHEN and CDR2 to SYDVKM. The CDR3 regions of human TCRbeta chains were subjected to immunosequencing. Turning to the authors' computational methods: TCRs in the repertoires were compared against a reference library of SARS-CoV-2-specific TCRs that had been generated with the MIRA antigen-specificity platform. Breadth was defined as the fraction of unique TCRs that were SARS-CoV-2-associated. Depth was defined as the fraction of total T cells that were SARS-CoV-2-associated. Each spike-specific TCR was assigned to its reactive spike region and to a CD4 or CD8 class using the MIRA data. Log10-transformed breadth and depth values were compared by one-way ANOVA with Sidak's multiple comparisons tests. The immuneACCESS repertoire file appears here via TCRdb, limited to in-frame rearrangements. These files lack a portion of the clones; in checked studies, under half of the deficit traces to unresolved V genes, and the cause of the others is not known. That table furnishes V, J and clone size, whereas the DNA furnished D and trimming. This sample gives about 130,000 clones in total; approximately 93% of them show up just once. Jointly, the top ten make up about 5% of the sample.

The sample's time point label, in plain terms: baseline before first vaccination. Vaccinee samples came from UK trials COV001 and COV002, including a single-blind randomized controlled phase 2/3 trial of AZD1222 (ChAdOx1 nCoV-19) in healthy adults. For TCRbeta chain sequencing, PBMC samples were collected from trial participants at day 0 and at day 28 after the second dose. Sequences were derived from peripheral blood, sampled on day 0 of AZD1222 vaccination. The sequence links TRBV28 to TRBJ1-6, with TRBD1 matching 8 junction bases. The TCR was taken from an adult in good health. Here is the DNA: TGTGCCAGCAGTTCGACAGGGGATAATTCACCCCTCCACTTT. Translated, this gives CASSSTGDNSPLHF.